This TCR beta chain was profiled in a study of cytomegalovirus exposure and HLA in healthy donors (dated by TCRdb to between 2016 and 2019). A note on the overall study: In an earlier analysis of about 560 of the donors, 250 to 350 Gb of sequence data and 117 million unique TCR beta sequences from roughly 190 million T cells were reported. HLA typing covered class I and class II loci at four-digit resolution. Several DR-DQ haplotypes were handled as single units for association and clustering because linkage in the cohort was strong. To predict cytomegalovirus infection status, the study combined high-throughput TCR immunosequencing, statistical association of individual TCRs with disease status, and machine learning. Among some 410 genotyped donors of the cohort, an average of roughly 230,000 unique TCR beta nucleotide sequences was sequenced per donor, of which approximately 18% were non-productive. The T cell repertoires of several hundred subjects were profiled by immunosequencing and related to cytomegalovirus serostatus. A later genetic analysis used genome-wide SNP genotypes for 398 of the 666 donors, treating that subset as a discovery cohort. The number of typed donors differed by locus: about 620-630 for A, B, C, DRB1 and DQB1; 522 for DQA1; approximately 600 for DPA1; and about 470 for DPB1. To decide whether each TCR beta V gene segment behaved as functional or pseudogenic, an earlier analysis of 587 of the donors relied on high-throughput TCR beta sequencing. The genetic ancestry cluster associated with self-reported Caucasian donors included 81% of the roughly 400 genotyped donors. Every discovery cohort repertoire had been produced on one sequencing platform. Roughly 300 gigabases of sequencing data and about 92 million unique TCR sequences made up an early release that covered roughly 670 HLA-typed donors. Along with the approximately 670-subject first cohort, a separate validation cohort of over a hundred different subjects was used. Donor age, sex, ethnicity and CMV serostatus were collected together with the repertoire data. The study was designed to test whether signatures of past pathogen exposure could be identified by cataloging public T cell receptors. Rather than drawing on any new phenotypic data, the later analysis identified candidate immune exposures from TCR beta sequences and the way those sequences occurred across donors. A later analysis re-analyzed previously published TCR beta repertoires from 600 to 850 donors and added high-resolution HLA genotyping to study TCR occurrence patterns.

Libraries were made using the immunoSEQ multiplex PCR assay. A mixture of 60 forward primers for TCR Vbeta segments and 13 reverse primers for TCR Jbeta segments was used in the multiplex PCR. The CDR3 region of rearranged TCR beta genes was amplified from genomic DNA with a multiplex PCR assay. Amplified TCR beta libraries were sequenced as 87-base-pair reads on the Illumina HiSeq System. Per the authors' processing: In a later analysis, tens of millions of unique TCR beta chains were counted across the roughly 700 repertoires, and about 9.9 million of these chains were shared by at least two donors. Raw reads were error-corrected and collapsed into unique sequences with a nearest-neighbor algorithm that merged closely related sequences to remove PCR and sequencing errors. V, D and J gene segments were assigned by aligning CDR3 sequences to IMGT reference sequences. For a sequence to be retained, a match of at least six nucleotides to both a V gene segment and a J gene segment was required. A rearrangement was called productive if the CDR3 had no stop codons and remained in frame with V and J, and every other rearrangement was called non-productive. Following IMGT convention, CDR3 was defined as the stretch from the second conserved V-encoded cysteine to the conserved J-encoded phenylalanine. The earlier analysis of about 530 of the donors excluded any sequence lacking an unambiguous match to a single V gene segment. An earlier analysis of several hundred of the donors called V segments functional above 56.7% productive rearrangements and segregating when the between-donor standard deviation exceeded 5%. A statistical classification framework was built for diagnosing cytomegalovirus status from the catalog of TCR beta chain sequences. In a later analysis, TCR nucleotide sequences were compared against IMGT/GENE-DB human TR gene sequences so that V and J genes could be assigned. Using the TCRdist pipeline, a later analysis assigned CDR3 sequences along with most-parsimonious VDJ recombination scenarios. In a later analysis, each TCR beta chain was defined by its CDR3 amino acid sequence together with its V-gene family, and reads without a unique V-gene family were excluded. As a way to deal with suspected cross-contamination and a sequencing artifact, a later analysis dropped over 550 nucleotide sequences that were highly shared and had low generation probability. In a later analysis, a clonal expansion index for each public chain was calculated from normalized within-repertoire ranks of inferred template counts. Generation probabilities in a later analysis came from a VDJ recombination model fitted to out-of-frame rearrangements, and those results were checked against IGoR. A later analysis scored TCR-TCR, TCR-HLA and TCR-CMV co-occurrence with hypergeometric tests, applying a repertoire-size bias correction to TCR pairs. To estimate false discovery rates, a later analysis permuted the HLA or CMV assignments 20 times. In a later analysis, co-occurring TCRs were grouped with DBSCAN, and TCRdist sequence similarity was added when clustering was performed within HLA-allele-positive subsets. Repertoires with fewer than 30,000 or more than 120,000 public chains were left out of co-occurrence clustering, as were a handful of repertoires with anomalous nucleotide sharing. TCRdb provides this immuneACCESS table in a form limited to in-frame rearrangements. Some clones are lacking; in checked studies, under half of them reflect an unresolved V gene, and why the rest are absent is not known. V and J calls and clone size are as listed in that table; D and trimming were resolved from the DNA. For this sample, the table gives 200,000 to 250,000 clones. Clones ranked in the top ten supply around 0.95% of the sample.

On this clone itself: Its antigen is unknown.

The cohort comprised 666 healthy bone marrow donors. Cohort members were all nominally healthy when sampled, although unrecorded immune exposures were likely present. The donor tested CMV seropositive and was one of the 289 seropositive cohort members. A peripheral blood sample was collected from each donor, and TCR beta sequencing was performed on peripheral blood mononuclear cells. The Qiagen DNeasy Blood Extraction Kit was used to extract genomic DNA from the blood cell samples. The investigation overall reported the following: Immune exposure information for the cohort was limited to CMV serostatus. A few of the identified cytomegalovirus-associated TCR beta chains were confirmed in vitro to be specific for cytomegalovirus antigens. A later analysis found that most CMV-associated TCR beta chains appeared HLA-restricted, with HLA associations seemingly driven largely by CMV exposure. A later analysis reported that several top co-occurrence clusters appeared linked to parvovirus B19, influenza, CMV and Epstein-Barr virus. A later analysis found that TCR association rates varied across HLA loci, with DRB1 alleles showing the most associated TCRs and HLA-C alleles the fewest. Because some donors lacked HLA typing at each locus, the association tests relied only on the typed subset. Presence/absence analyses assumed roughly uniform sequencing depth across donors, an assumption that may not hold. In a later analysis, HLA-associated TCR beta chains were found to be more clonally expanded and to have lower generation probabilities than equally common non-associated chains. In a later analysis, some 17,000 TCR beta sequences were associated with specific HLA alleles at a false discovery rate of 0.05. According to the authors, the approach could potentially be generalized to other disease states and immunological phenotypes. Across donors, most TCR sequences were observed very rarely, whereas some public TCRs were present in many individuals. Only TCR beta chains were sequenced in this cohort, and the absence of alpha or paired-chain data limited detectable features. A further reported finding was that TCR beta sequences accurately predicted the HLA-A and HLA-B alleles for most subjects in the first cohort. The earlier analysis of some 560 of the donors excluded roughly 16 rarely observed V segments, including chromosome 9 orphons, because counts were too low. The sequencing pipeline was judged likely to have produced a cluster of highly shared sequence variants as a technical artifact. When HLA alleles, especially DR and DQ, strongly co-occurred, TCR associations were difficult to assign to individual alleles. An association between a missense DCLRE1C variant and V-gene and J-gene trimming of TCR beta chains was found in a later genetic analysis and replicated in an independent cohort. Compared with the approximately 600-donor mean, donors in an Asian-associated ancestry cluster had fewer N-insertions in productive TCRs, according to a later genetic analysis. The study gave a list of some 150 TCR beta chains associated with cytomegalovirus. The classifier was reported to diagnose cytomegalovirus status with high specificity and sensitivity in both the original and validation cohorts. Broadly in line with IMGT annotations, most TCR beta V segments showed up in productive rearrangements about 87% or about 30% of the time in an earlier analysis of several hundred of the donors. Linkage disequilibrium might explain the correlated functional status among segregating V segments, but an unknown experimental factor could not be ruled out.

The source of this sequence is a woman aged 25 to 39 in good health and CMV-seropositive. Sequencing used PBMCs.

The CDR3 protein: CASSPLAGANNEQFF. At the DNA level, the sequence is TGTGCCAGCAGCCCGTTGGCGGGGGCTAACAATGAGCAGTTCTTC. The chain links TRBV11-3 with TRBJ2-1; the D gene is perhaps TRBD2, from 7 matching bases. CDR1 SGHNT and CDR2 YENEEA were looked up in the germline V gene. V gives up 5 bases and J gives up 5 bases, and the segment between their germline ends measures 16 bases. Spanning cysteine to phenylalanine, the CDR3 consists of 15 amino acids. The read is trimmed to its CDR3 DNA, 45 bases read in frame from base 1.